This T cell receptor (beta chain) was identified during a study of T cells in Graves' hyperthyroidism and ophthalmopathy. Study outcomes and limitations: The blood repertoire included most of the expanded thyroid clonotypes above 0.001.

RNA transcripts yielded amplified TCR beta CDR3 regions. A set of HTBI primers served as the primers for a first-round RT-PCR of the TCR CDR3. TCRdb redid the calling of the multiplex PCR reads with MiXCR, one entry per CDR3 protein. Among about 380,000 distinct CDR3 sequences listed, 15% to 20% were seen once. At least ten counts were recorded for this clonotype. What it binds is unknown. Looked up from germline, CDR1 is SGHRS and CDR2 is YFSETQ. The J segment lost 0 bases and the V segment lost 3 bases, leaving 6 bases of the junction unmatched. There are 15 residues in the CDR3. This chain uses TRBV5-1 with TRBJ2-7, with 7 bases fitting TRBD2. This clonotype originated in a man younger than 35 with Graves' ophthalmopathy. The sequencing input was blood. This CDR3 is CASSYTGTNSYEQYF. The CDR3 DNA is TGCGCCAGCAGCTATACCGGGACTAACTCCTACGAGCAGTACTTC.